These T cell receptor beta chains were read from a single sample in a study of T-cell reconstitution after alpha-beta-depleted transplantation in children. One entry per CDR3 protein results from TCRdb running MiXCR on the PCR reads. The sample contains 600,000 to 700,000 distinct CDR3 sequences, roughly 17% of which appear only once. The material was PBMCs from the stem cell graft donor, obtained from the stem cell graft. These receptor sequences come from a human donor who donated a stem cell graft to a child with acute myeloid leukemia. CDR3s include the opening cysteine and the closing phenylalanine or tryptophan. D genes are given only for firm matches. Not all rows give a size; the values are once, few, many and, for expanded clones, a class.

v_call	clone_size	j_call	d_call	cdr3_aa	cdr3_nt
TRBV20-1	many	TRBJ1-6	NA	CSARDQAAYNSPLHF	TGCAGTGCTAGAGATCAGGCAGCTTATAATTCACCCCTCCACTTT
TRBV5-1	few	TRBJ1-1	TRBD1	CASSNTGGTEAFF	TGCGCCAGCAGCAATACAGGGGGCACTGAAGCTTTCTTT
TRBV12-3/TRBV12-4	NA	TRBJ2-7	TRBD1	CASSFFGQGVDEQYF	TGTGCCAGCAGTTTTTTCGGACAGGGAGTTGATGAGCAGTACTTC
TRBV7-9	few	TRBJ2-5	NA	CASSLITGSAQYF	TGTGCCAGCAGCTTAATCACGGGGTCGGCCCAGTACTTC
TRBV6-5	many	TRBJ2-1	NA	CASSYGAGLYNEQFF	TGTGCCAGCAGTTACGGGGCAGGTTTGTACAATGAGCAGTTCTTC
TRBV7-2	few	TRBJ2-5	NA	CASSLVFLGTQYF	TGTGCCAGCAGCTTAGTCTTTTTGGGGACCCAGTACTTC
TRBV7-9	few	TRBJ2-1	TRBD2	CASSSALLAGEQFF	TGTGCCAGCAGCTCCGCCCTACTAGCGGGGGAGCAGTTCTTC
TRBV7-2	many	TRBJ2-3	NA	CASSLMRGLTDTQYF	TGTGCCAGCAGCTTAATGCGGGGTCTCACAGATACGCAGTATTTT
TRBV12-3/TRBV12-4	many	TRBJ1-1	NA	CASSLAPGNTEAFF	TGTGCCAGCAGTTTAGCGCCCGGGAACACTGAAGCTTTCTTT
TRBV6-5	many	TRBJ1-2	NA	CASSYGRGPFYGYTF	TGTGCCAGCAGTTACGGGAGGGGACCCTTCTATGGCTACACCTTC
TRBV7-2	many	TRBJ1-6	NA	CASSMETGISPLHF	TGTGCCAGCAGCATGGAGACCGGGATTTCACCCCTCCACTTT
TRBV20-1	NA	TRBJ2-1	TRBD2	CSAPPGLAAFSSYNEQFF	TGCAGTGCTCCCCCGGGACTAGCGGCCTTTAGCTCCTACAATGAGCAGTTCTTC
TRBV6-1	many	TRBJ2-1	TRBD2	CASSLRGTSGEGNEQFF	TGTGCCAGCAGCCTACGTGGGACTAGCGGGGAAGGGAATGAGCAGTTCTTC
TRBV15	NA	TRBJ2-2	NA	CATSRGAGELFF	TGTGCCACCAGCAGAGGGGCCGGGGAGCTGTTTTTT
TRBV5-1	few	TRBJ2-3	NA	CASSLDRVGTDTQYF	TGCGCCAGCAGCTTGGACAGGGTCGGCACAGATACGCAGTATTTT
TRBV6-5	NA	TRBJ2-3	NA	CASSFNSHTDTQYF	TGTGCCAGCAGTTTTAACTCACACACAGATACGCAGTATTTT
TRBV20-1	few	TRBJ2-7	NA	CSARDPGGEYF	TGCAGTGCTAGAGATCCCGGGGGTGAATACTTC
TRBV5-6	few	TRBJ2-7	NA	CASRALLSGDPYEQYF	TGTGCCAGCAGGGCCCTTCTTTCAGGGGATCCCTACGAGCAGTACTTC
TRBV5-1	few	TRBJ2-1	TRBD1	CASSAAGTATYNEQFF	TGCGCCAGCAGCGCAGCCGGGACAGCCACCTACAATGAGCAGTTCTTC
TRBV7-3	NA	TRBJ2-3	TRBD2	CASRSGGFSTDTQYF	TGTGCCAGCAGAAGCGGGGGGTTTAGCACAGATACGCAGTATTTT
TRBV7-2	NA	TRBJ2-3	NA	CASSFPPRGAAQYF	TGTGCCAGCAGCTTCCCCCCACGGGGCGCGGCGCAGTATTTT
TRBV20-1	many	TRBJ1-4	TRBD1	CSATGTGIEKLFF	TGCAGTGCTACCGGGACAGGTATCGAAAAACTGTTTTTT
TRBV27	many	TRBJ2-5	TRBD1	CASSWDRGETQYF	TGTGCCAGCAGTTGGGACAGGGGTGAGACCCAGTACTTC
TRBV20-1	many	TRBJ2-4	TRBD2	CSAGGVVAKNIQYF	TGCAGTGCTGGGGGGGTGGTAGCCAAAAACATTCAGTACTTC
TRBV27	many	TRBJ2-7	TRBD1	CASSFTGAYEQYF	TGTGCCAGCAGCTTTACAGGGGCCTACGAGCAGTACTTC
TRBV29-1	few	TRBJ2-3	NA	CSVESSASGDTQYF	TGCAGCGTTGAAAGCTCAGCGTCTGGTGATACGCAGTATTTT
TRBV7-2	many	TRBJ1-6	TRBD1	CASSSDRVRSYNSPLHF	TGTGCCAGCAGCTCAGACAGGGTGCGCTCCTATAATTCACCCCTCCACTTT
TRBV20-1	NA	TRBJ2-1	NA	CSVGGGALFNGNEQFF	TGCAGTGTTGGAGGGGGCGCATTATTTAACGGGAATGAGCAGTTCTTC
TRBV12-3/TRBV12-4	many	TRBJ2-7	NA	CASSVGHSSYEQYF	TGTGCCAGCAGTGTTGGACACAGCTCCTACGAGCAGTACTTC
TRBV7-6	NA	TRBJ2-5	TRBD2	CASSLGGLAGGRQEAQYF	TGTGCCAGCAGCTTAGGGGGACTAGCGGGGGGACGGCAAGAGGCCCAGTACTTC
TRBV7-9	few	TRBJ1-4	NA	CAVNRDEGEKLFF	TGTGCCGTTAACCGGGACGAGGGCGAAAAACTGTTTTTT
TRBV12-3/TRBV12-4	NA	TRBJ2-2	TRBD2	CASSSPGTSASNTGELFF	TGTGCCAGCAGTTCGCCCGGGACTAGCGCGTCGAACACCGGGGAGCTGTTTTTT
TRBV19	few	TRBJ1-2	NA	CASSTTLDPHYGYTF	TGTGCCAGTAGTACCACTTTGGACCCTCACTATGGCTACACCTTC
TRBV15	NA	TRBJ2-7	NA	CATSQRGDPYEQYF	TGTGCCACCAGCCAACGGGGAGATCCCTACGAGCAGTACTTC
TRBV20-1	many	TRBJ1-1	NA	CSARGGSRYTEAFF	TGCAGTGCTAGAGGGGGATCGCGGTACACTGAAGCTTTCTTT
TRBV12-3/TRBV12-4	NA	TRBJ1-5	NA	CASTPNLSNQPQHF	TGTGCCAGCACCCCGAATCTCAGCAATCAGCCCCAGCATTTT
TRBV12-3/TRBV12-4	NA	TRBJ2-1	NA	CASSSEVKKFF	TGTGCCAGCAGTTCCGAGGTAAAGAAGTTCTTC